Sequencing of this T cell receptor beta chain was carried out in a study of shared clonotypes between healthy human individuals. Study-wide findings and caveats: The study found lower generation probabilities in non-shared clonotypes than in those shared by all four donors.

Clones were read by immunoSEQ multiplex PCR, and TCRdb kept only the in-frame ones, dropping some. The table shows about 700,000 clones, with about 91% occurring only once. Naive-designated CD8 cells lacked CD45RO, were positively enriched for CCR7, and omitted terminally differentiated effector memory CD45RA+ cells. There are 17 residues in the CDR3. Deletions cut 0 bases from V and 6 bases from J, with 20 bases between. Germline assignment: CDR1 MGHRA and CDR2 YSYEKL. A note on this clone: Its cognate antigen is unknown.

This clonotype was obtained from a man aged 25-45 years in good health. Sequencing was done on a sample of naive CD8+ T cells sorted from blood. The rearrangement uses TRBV4-1 and TRBJ1-1; no firm D call. CDR3 residues: CASSQDPVGQSGSEAFF. Here the CDR3 DNA reads TGCGCCAGCAGCCAAGACCCGGTCGGGCAGTCCGGTTCTGAAGCTTTCTTT.